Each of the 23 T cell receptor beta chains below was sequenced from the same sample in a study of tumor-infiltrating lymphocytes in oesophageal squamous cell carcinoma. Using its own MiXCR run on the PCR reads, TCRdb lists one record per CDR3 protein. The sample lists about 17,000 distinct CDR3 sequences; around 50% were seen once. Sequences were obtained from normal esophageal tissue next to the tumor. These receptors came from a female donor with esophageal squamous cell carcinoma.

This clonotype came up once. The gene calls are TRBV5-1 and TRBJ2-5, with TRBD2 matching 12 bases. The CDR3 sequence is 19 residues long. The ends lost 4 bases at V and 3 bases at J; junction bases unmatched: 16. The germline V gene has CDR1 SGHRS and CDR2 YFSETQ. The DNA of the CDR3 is TGCGCCAGCAGCCCCCCAAGGACTAGCGGGAACCTCCCAAAAGAGACCCAGTACTTC. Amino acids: CASSPPRTSGNLPKETQYF.

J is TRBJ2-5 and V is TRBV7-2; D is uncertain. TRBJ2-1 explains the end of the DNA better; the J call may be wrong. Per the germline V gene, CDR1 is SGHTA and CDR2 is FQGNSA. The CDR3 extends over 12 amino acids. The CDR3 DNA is TGTGCCAGCAGCCTTACACTCAATGAGCAGTTCTTC. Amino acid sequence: CASSLTLNEQFF.

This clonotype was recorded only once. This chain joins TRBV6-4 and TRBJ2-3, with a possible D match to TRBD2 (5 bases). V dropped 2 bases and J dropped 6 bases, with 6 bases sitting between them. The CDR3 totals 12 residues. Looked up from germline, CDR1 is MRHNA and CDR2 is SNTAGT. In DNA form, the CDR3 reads TGTGCCAGCAGTGACGGGGAGGATACGCAGTATTTT. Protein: CASSDGEDTQYF.

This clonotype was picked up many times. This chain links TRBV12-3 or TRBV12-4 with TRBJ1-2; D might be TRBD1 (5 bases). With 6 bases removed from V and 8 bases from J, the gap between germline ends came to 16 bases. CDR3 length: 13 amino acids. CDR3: CASSQSGTLGYTF. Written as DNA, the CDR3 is TGTGCCAGCAGCCAATCCGGGACCCTAGGCTACACCTTC.

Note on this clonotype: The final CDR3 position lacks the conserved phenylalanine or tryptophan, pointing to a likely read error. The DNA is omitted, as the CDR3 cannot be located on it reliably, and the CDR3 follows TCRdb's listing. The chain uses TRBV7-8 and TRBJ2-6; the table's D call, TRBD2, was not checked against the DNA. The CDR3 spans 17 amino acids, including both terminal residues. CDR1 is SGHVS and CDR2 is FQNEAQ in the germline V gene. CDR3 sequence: CASSLAHQRGFEQFFGA.

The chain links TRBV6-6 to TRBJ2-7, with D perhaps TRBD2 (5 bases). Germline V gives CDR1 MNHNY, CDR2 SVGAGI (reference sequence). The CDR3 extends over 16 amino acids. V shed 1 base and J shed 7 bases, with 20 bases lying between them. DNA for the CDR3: TGTGCCAGCAGTTACTACCCCCCTCCGGGATCGCGGGAGCAGTACTTC. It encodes CASSYYPPPGSREQYF.

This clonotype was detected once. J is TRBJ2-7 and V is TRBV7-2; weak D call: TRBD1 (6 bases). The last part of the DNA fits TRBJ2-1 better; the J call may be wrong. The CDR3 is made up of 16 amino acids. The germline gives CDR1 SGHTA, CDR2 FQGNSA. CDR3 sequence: CASSYLRWQGMFEQFF. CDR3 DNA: TGTGCCAGCAGCTACCTCCGGTGGCAGGGGATGTTTGAGCAGTTCTTC.

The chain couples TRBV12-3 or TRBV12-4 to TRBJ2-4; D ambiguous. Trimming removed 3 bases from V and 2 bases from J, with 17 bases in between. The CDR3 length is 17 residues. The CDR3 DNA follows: TGTGCCAGCAGTTTCAACCCCGATGCCTGGCCCAAAAACATTCAGTACTTC. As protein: CASSFNPDAWPKNIQYF.

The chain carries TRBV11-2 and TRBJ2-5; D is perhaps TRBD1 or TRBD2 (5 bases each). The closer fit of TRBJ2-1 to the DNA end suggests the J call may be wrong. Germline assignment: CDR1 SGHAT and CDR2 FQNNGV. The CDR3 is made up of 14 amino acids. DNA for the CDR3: TGTGCCAGCAGCTTCCGGGACCAAAACGATGAGCAGTTCTTC. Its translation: CASSFRDQNDEQFF.

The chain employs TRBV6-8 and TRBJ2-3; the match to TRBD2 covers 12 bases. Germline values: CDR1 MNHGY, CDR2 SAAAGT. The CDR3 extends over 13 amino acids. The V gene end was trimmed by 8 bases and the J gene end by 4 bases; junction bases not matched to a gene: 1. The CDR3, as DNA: TGTGCCAGCGGACTAGCGGGATCAGATACGCAGTATTTT. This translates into CASGLAGSDTQYF.

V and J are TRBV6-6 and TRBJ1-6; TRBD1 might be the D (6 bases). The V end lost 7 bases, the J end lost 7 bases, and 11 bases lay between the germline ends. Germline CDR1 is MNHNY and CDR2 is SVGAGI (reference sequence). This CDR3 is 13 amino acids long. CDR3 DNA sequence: TGTGCCAGCACCTGGACAGTAAATTCACCCCTCCACTTT. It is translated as CASTWTVNSPLHF.

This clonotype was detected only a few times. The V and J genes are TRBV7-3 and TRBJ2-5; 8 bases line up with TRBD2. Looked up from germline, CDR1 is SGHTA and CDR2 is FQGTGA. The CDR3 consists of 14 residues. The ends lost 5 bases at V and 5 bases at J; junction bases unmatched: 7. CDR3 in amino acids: CASSPQAGEETQYF. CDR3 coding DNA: TGTGCCAGCAGCCCTCAAGCGGGAGAGGAGACCCAGTACTTC. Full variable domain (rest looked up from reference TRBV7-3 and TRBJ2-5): GAGVSQTPSNKVTEKGKYVELRCDPISGHTALYWYRQSLGQGPEFLIYFQGTGAADDSGLPNDRFFAVRPEGSVSTLKIQRTERGDSAVYLCASSPQAGEETQYFGPGTRLLVL.

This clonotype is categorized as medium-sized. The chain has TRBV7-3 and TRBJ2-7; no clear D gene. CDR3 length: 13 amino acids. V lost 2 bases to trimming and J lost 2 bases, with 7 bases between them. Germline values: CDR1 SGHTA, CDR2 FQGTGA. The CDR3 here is CASSLGVPYEQYF. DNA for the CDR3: TGTGCCAGCAGCTTAGGCGTTCCCTACGAGCAGTACTTC.

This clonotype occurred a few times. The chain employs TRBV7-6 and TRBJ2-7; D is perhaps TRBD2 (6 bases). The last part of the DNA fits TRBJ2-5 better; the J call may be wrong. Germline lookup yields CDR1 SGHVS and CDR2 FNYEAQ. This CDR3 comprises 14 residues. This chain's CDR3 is CASSKRAGQETQYF. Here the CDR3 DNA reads TGTGCCAGCAGCAAGCGGGCCGGCCAAGAGACCCAGTACTTC.

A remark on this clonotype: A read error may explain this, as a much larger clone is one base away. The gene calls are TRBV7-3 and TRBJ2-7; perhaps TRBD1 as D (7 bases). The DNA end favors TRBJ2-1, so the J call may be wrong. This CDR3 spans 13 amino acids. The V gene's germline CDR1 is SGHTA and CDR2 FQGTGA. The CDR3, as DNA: TGTGCCAGCAGCTCAGGGGGGTGGGGTGAGCAGTTCTTC. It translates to CASSSGGWGEQFF.

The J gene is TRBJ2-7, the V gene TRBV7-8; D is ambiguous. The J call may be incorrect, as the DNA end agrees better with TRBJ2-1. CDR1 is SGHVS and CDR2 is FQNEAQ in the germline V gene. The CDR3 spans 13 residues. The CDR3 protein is CASSLDANNEQFF. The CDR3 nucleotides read TGTGCCAGCAGCTTAGACGCAAACAATGAGCAGTTCTTC.

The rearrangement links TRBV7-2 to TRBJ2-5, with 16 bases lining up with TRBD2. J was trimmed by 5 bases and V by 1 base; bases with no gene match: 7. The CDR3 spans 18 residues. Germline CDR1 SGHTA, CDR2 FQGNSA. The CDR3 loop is CASSLGTGLAGGRETQYF. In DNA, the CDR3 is TGTGCCAGCAGCTTAGGAACGGGACTAGCGGGAGGGAGGGAGACCCAGTACTTC.

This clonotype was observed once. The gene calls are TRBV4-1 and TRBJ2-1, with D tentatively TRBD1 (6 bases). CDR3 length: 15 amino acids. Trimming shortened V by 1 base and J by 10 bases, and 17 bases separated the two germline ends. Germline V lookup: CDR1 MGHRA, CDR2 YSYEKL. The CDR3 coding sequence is TGCGCCAGCAGCCAAGGGACGGACAGCTACTACGAGCAGTTCTTC. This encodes CASSQGTDSYYEQFF.

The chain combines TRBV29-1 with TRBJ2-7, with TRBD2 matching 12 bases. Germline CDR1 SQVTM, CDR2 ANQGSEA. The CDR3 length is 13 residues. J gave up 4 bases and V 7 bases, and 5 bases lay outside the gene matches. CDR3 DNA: TGCAGCGCAACTGGACTAGCGGGGTACGAGCAGTACTTC. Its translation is CSATGLAGYEQYF.

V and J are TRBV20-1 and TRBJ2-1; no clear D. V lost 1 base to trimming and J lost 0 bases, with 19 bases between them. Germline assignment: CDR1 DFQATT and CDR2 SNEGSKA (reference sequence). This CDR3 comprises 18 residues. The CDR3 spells CSARGSFGPWSSYNEQFF. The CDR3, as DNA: TGCAGTGCTAGAGGCTCGTTCGGACCCTGGAGCTCCTACAATGAGCAGTTCTTC.

The CDR3 is CASSLAGTYNEQYF. CDR3 nucleotide sequence: TGTGCCAGCAGCTTAGCCGGGACCTACAATGAGCAGTACTTC. V and J are TRBV7-4 and TRBJ2-4; possibly TRBD1 or TRBD2 for D (5 bases each). The ends were cut back, 0 bases at V and 13 bases at J, with 16 bases in the middle. Germline assignment: CDR1 SGHVT and CDR2 SQSDAQ. This CDR3 has 14 residues.

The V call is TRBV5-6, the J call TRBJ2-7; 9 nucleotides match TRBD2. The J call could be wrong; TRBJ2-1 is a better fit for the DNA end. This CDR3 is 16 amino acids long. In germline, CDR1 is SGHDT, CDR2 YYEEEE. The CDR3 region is CASSLGAGTSSNEQFF. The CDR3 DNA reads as TGTGCCAGCAGCTTGGGCGCCGGGACTAGCTCCAATGAGCAGTTCTTC.

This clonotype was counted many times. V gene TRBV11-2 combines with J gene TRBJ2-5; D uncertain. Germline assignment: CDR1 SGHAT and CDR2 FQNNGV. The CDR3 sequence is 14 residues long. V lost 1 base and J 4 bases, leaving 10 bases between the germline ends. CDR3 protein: CASSLGPGTETQYF. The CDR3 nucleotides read TGTGCCAGCAGCTTAGGGCCGGGTACAGAGACCCAGTACTTC.